The source of this T cell receptor (beta chain) is a study of blood T cell repertoires in COVID-19. CDR1 LNHDA and CDR2 SQIVND come from the germline V gene (reference sequence). The length of the CDR3 is 12 residues. With 9 bases removed from V and 4 bases from J, the gap between germline ends came to 9 bases. This table comes from immunoSEQ multiplex PCR, and its TCRdb copy is limited to in-frame clones, with some not included. The data show tens of thousands of clones, around nine tenths seen once. This TCR was recovered from a man aged 40-50 years with COVID-19, enrolled during active disease. The sequenced sample was peripheral blood. This chain connects TRBV19 to TRBJ2-2; D remains unclear. The CDR3 nucleotides read TGTGCCAGCCCAAGCCGCACCGGGGAGCTGTTTTTT. Amino acids: CASPSRTGELFF.